The 28 T cell receptor beta chains reported below all come from one sample, sequenced in a study of T cells in pancreatic ductal adenocarcinoma. Profiling relied on immunoSEQ multiplex PCR, and the TCRdb table lists in-frame clones only, not all of them. The sample carries about 17,000 clones, about 88% recorded once. Selected pancreatic ductal adenocarcinoma patients had undergone surgery without neoadjuvant therapy. Material: PBMCs. The source of these receptors is a human donor with pancreatic ductal adenocarcinoma.

The V and J genes are TRBV2 and TRBJ1-1; D remains unclear. CDR1 and CDR2 from the germline V gene are SNHLY and FYNNEI. Trimming stripped 5 bases from V and 4 bases from J, with 17 bases between. The CDR3 runs to 15 residues. The CDR3 DNA follows: TGTGCCAGCAGTCCGCTGATTATCCGGGGCACTGAAGCTTTCTTT. Encoded protein: CASSPLIIRGTEAFF.

V gene TRBV28 combines with J gene TRBJ2-3; D call uncertain. Trimming took off 7 bases at V and 2 bases at J, with 13 bases between the two ends. Germline V lookup: CDR1 MDHEN, CDR2 SYDVKM. The CDR3 has 14 residues. The CDR3 coding sequence is TGTGCCAGCAACCTGGTACAGAACACAGATACGCAGTATTTT. Translated: CASNLVQNTDTQYF.

This chain uses TRBV11-2 with TRBJ1-1; TRBD1 agrees at 7 bases. CDR1 is SGHAT, CDR2 FQNNGV, per germline. The CDR3 length is 16 residues. Trimming removed 1 base from V and 3 bases from J; junction bases left unmatched: 8. The chain's CDR3 is CASSLGYTGEDTEAFF. Written as DNA, the CDR3 is TGTGCCAGCAGCTTAGGGTATACAGGGGAGGACACTGAAGCTTTCTTT.

V is TRBV27 and J is TRBJ2-7; 8 positions match TRBD1. This CDR3 region has 15 residues. V lost 5 bases and J lost 2; bases outside the gene matches: 8. The germline V gene has CDR1 MNHEY and CDR2 SMNVEV (reference sequence). CDR3 coding DNA: TGTGCCAGCAGTCACGGACAGGGCGGGACCTACGAGCAGTACTTC. Translating gives CASSHGQGGTYEQYF.

This chain uses TRBV19 with TRBJ2-3; tentative D call: TRBD1 (6 bases). The CDR3 loop spans 14 amino acids. V was pared by 5 bases and J by 3 bases, with 12 bases between. Germline CDR1 and CDR2: LNHDA and SQIVND (reference sequence). The CDR3 here is CASSASGVTDTQYF. The CDR3 DNA reads TGTGCCAGTAGTGCGTCAGGGGTTACAGATACGCAGTATTTT. Full variable domain (remainder filled in from reference TRBV19 and TRBJ2-3): DGGITQSPKYLFRKEGQNVTLSCEQNLNHDAMYWYRQDPGQGLRLIYYSQIVNDFQKGDIAEGYSVSREKKESFPLTVTSAQKNPTAFYLCASSASGVTDTQYFGPGTRLTVL.

The gene calls are TRBV9 and TRBJ2-1, with TRBD2 as a possible D gene (5 bases). Germline lookup yields CDR1 SGDLS and CDR2 YYNGEE. Between the trimmed V and J ends, which lost 4 bases and 5 bases, there was a span of 16 bases. This CDR3 spans 15 amino acids. CDR3 nucleotide sequence: TGTGCCAGCAGCCCCCGGGGTAATAGGAACAATGAGCAGTTCTTC. Amino acids: CASSPRGNRNNEQFF.

Remarks on this clone: One end of the junction fails to match germline, which may point to a read error. Additional DNA sequences in this sample encode the identical CDR3. This rearrangement joins TRBV10-3 to TRBJ1-2; 9 bases agree with TRBD1. The CDR3 covers 16 residues. Per germline, CDR1 ENHRY and CDR2 SYGVKD. The CDR3 coding sequence is TGCGCCATCAGTGACGTACAGGGGGCGGTTGCCTATGGCTACACCTTC. Amino acids: CAISDVQGAVAYGYTF.

The CDR3 spells CASSLVGGEPQHF. CDR3 nucleotides: TGTGCCAGCAGTTTGGTAGGGGGCGAGCCCCAGCATTTT. The chain carries TRBV28 and TRBJ1-5; 7 nucleotides align to TRBD1. CDR3 length equals 13 residues. V shed 3 bases, J shed 8 bases, and the junction held 4 bases outside the gene matches. The germline V gene encodes CDR1 MDHEN and CDR2 SYDVKM.

The V and J genes are TRBV7-9 and TRBJ1-3, with D tentatively TRBD1 (6 bases). The CDR3 sequence is 15 residues long. Trimming shortened V by 2 bases and J by 4 bases, and 12 bases separated the two germline ends. In germline, CDR1 is SEHNR, CDR2 FQNEAQ (reference sequence). CDR3 sequence (DNA): TGTGCCAGCAGCTTATTGGGGGGGCAAGGAAACACCATATATTTT. Encoded protein: CASSLLGGQGNTIYF.

The chain has TRBV19 and TRBJ2-7, with 11 bases lining up with TRBD1. This CDR3 spans 15 amino acids. Losses at the gene ends were 5 bases for V and 4 bases for J; bases not matched to a gene: 7. CDR1 LNHDA and CDR2 SQIVND come from the germline V gene (reference sequence). The CDR3 loop is CASSFPGTGGYEQYF. For the CDR3, the DNA is TGTGCCAGTAGTTTCCCCGGGACAGGGGGATACGAGCAGTACTTC.

The chain couples TRBV7-2 to TRBJ2-1; D remains ambiguous. The CDR3 has 14 amino acids. Trimming took off 1 base at V and 2 bases at J, with 6 bases between the two ends. Germline loops: CDR1 SGHTA, CDR2 FQGNSA. The DNA of the CDR3 is TGTGCCAGCAGCTTAGTGGGCCCCTACAATGAGCAGTTCTTC. Encoded protein: CASSLVGPYNEQFF.

The CDR3 is CASSLRQGGDTEAFF. As DNA, the CDR3 is TGTGCCAGCTCGCTGAGACAGGGAGGTGACACTGAAGCTTTCTTT. This chain links TRBV18 with TRBJ1-1; 7 bases match TRBD1. The CDR3 is made up of 15 amino acids. Germline CDR1 and CDR2: KGHSH and LQKENI. J gave up 3 bases and V 6 bases, and 10 bases lay outside the gene matches.

Points on this clone: At one of its ends the junction is not consistent with the germline gene, which may arise from a read error. This sequence joins TRBV2 and TRBJ1-2; weak D call: TRBD1 (5 bases). Germline CDR1 reads SNHLY; CDR2 reads FYNNEI. The CDR3 consists of 11 residues. CDR3 protein: CASREGLSGDF. The DNA for the CDR3 is TGTGCCAGCAGGGAAGGACTGTCGGGGGACTTC.

This sequence joins TRBV27 and TRBJ2-1, with 11 bases that match TRBD2. With 4 bases clipped from V and 4 bases from J, the junction kept 6 bases outside the gene matches. The CDR3 has 16 residues. The V gene's germline CDR1 is MNHEY and CDR2 SMNVEV (reference sequence). CDR3 bases: TGTGCCAGCAGTTACCCGACTAGCGGGATTTACAATGAGCAGTTCTTC. Protein sequence: CASSYPTSGIYNEQFF.

The rearrangement links TRBV28 to TRBJ2-5; possible D gene TRBD1, 5 bases. Germline V gene sequence: CDR1 MDHEN, CDR2 SYDVKM. Trimming took off 5 bases at V and 0 bases at J, with 16 bases between the two ends. The length of the CDR3 is 16 residues. The CDR3 reads CASSHMDTEYQETQYF. The CDR3 DNA is TGTGCCAGCAGTCACATGGACACAGAGTACCAAGAGACCCAGTACTTC.

V is TRBV7-2 and J is TRBJ1-5; D is possibly TRBD1 (6 bases). The CDR3 is 16 residues long. The germline V gene has CDR1 SGHTA and CDR2 FQGNSA. V lost 1 base and J 8 bases, leaving 18 bases between the germline ends. CDR3 in DNA: TGTGCCAGCAGCTTAGAGGGGGGGGCAGGTGACAAGCCCCAGCATTTT. Its translation: CASSLEGGAGDKPQHF.

The chain recombines TRBV15 with TRBJ1-6; 8 bases map to TRBD1. With V trimmed by 3 bases and J by 7 bases, 5 bases remained unmatched. The germline V gene has CDR1 LNHNV and CDR2 YYDKDF (reference sequence). CDR3 length: 15 residues. CDR3 protein: CATSSPQGANSPLHF. The CDR3 nucleotides read TGTGCCACCAGCAGCCCCCAGGGGGCGAATTCACCCCTCCACTTT.

This clone showed up just once. The genes are TRBV7-3 and TRBJ1-1; D unresolved. V lost 5 bases and J lost 8, with 15 bases in between. This CDR3 spans 13 amino acids. From germline, CDR1 is SGHTA and CDR2 FQGTGA. The chain's CDR3 is CASSPNRGGEAFF. For the CDR3, the DNA is TGTGCCAGCAGCCCTAATAGAGGCGGAGAAGCTTTCTTT.

Only one count was recorded for this clone. The chain uses TRBV10-3 and TRBJ2-1; no firm D call. The V gene lost 3 bases and the J gene lost 7 bases, with 4 bases spanning the gap. The CDR3 covers 11 residues. Germline assignment: CDR1 ENHRY and CDR2 SYGVKD. This CDR3 is CAISEANEQFF. CDR3 nucleotides: TGTGCCATCAGTGAAGCGAATGAGCAGTTCTTC.

For the CDR3, the DNA is TGTGCCAGCAGTACACAGGGGGTGCAAGAAAAACTGTTTTTT. This sequence encodes CASSTQGVQEKLFF. V gene TRBV28 combines with J gene TRBJ1-4, with 8 bases that match TRBD1. Germline assignment: CDR1 MDHEN and CDR2 SYDVKM. The CDR3 length is 14 residues. V trimming: 5 bases; J trimming: 8 bases; junction bases outside the gene matches: 7.

V and J are TRBV7-2 and TRBJ2-2; 8 positions match TRBD2. This CDR3 comprises 18 residues. CDR1 and CDR2 from the germline V gene are SGHTA and FQGNSA. Trimming took 2 bases from V and 7 from J; bases not matched to a gene: 15. DNA of the CDR3: TGTGCCAGCAGCTTATTAGCCATAACGGGGGGGCTTAGCGGGGAGCTGTTTTTT. This gives the protein CASSLLAITGGLSGELFF.

The chain uses TRBV4-3 and TRBJ1-1; D remains ambiguous. The V gene's germline CDR1 is LGHNA and CDR2 YSLEER. Trimming took off 5 bases at V and 0 bases at J, with 10 bases between the two ends. This CDR3 is 14 amino acids long. The CDR3 coding sequence is TGCGCCAGCAGCGCAACTTTCCTGAACACTGAAGCTTTCTTT. As protein: CASSATFLNTEAFF.

CDR3 nucleotide sequence: TGTGCCAGCAGCTTAGACCGACAGGGTACGCGCGAGCAGTACTTC. This translates into CASSLDRQGTREQYF. V and J are TRBV7-2 and TRBJ2-7, with 7 positions matching TRBD1. The CDR3 spans 15 residues. V gave up 1 base and J gave up 6 bases; unmatched junction bases: 9. Germline CDR1 and CDR2: SGHTA and FQGNSA. Full variable domain (missing parts from reference TRBV7-2 and TRBJ2-7): GAGVSQSPSNKVTEKGKDVELRCDPISGHTALYWYRQSLGQGLEFLIYFQGNSAPDKSGLPSDRFSAERTGGSVSTLTIQRTQQEDSAVYLCASSLDRQGTREQYFGPGTRLTVT.

The V gene is TRBV18, the J gene TRBJ1-1; D is ambiguous. The CDR3 runs to 13 residues. Germline V gene data show CDR1 as KGHSH and CDR2 as LQKENI. Deletions cut 8 bases from V and 2 bases from J, with 12 bases between. The CDR3 DNA reads as TGTGCCAGCACTGGGCAGGCAAACACTGAAGCTTTCTTT. Translated, it gives CASTGQANTEAFF.

The DNA for the CDR3 is TGTGCCAGCGGGGGAGGAGGGAAAGGCTACGAGCAGTACTTC. It specifies CASGGGGKGYEQYF. The chain links TRBV6-5 to TRBJ2-7; D is possibly TRBD2 (6 bases). V shed 8 bases and J shed 3 bases, with 17 bases lying between them. The CDR3 length is 14 residues. Germline CDR1 reads MNHEY; CDR2 reads SVGAGI.

CDR3 in DNA: TGTGCCAGCAGCAAATTCGGGGGACAGGGGGCTTTCAGCAATCAGCCCCAGCATTTT. Encoded protein: CASSKFGGQGAFSNQPQHF. The J gene is TRBJ1-5, the V gene TRBV21-1; the table calls TRBD1, which could not be checked here. TRBV21-1 counts as a pseudogene. This CDR3 comprises 19 residues.

This sequence joins TRBV19 and TRBJ1-1, with unresolved D. Trimming cost V 7 bases and J 10 bases, with 25 bases left between them. The CDR3 is made up of 15 amino acids. The germline V gene encodes CDR1 LNHDA and CDR2 SQIVND (reference sequence). CDR3 DNA sequence: TGTGCCAGTACTAAAGAACAGCGCGGGGATACTTTAGCTTTCTTT. Residues: CASTKEQRGDTLAFF. Full variable domain (remainder filled in from reference TRBV19 and TRBJ1-1): DGGITQSPKYLFRKEGQNVTLSCEQNLNHDAMYWYRQDPGQGLRLIYYSQIVNDFQKGDIAEGYSVSREKKESFPLTVTSAQKNPTAFYLCASTKEQRGDTLAFFGQGTRLTVV.

This clone showed up just once. The J gene is TRBJ2-3, the V gene TRBV2, with TRBD2 matching over 8 bases. Germline V gene sequence: CDR1 SNHLY, CDR2 FYNNEI. V lost 8 bases to trimming and J lost 11 bases; unmatched junction nucleotides: 18. The CDR3 covers 15 residues. The CDR3 is CASHRTAGAPSGQYF. In DNA, the CDR3 is TGTGCCAGCCATCGTACAGCGGGGGCGCCAAGTGGGCAGTATTTT.